Listed below are T cell receptor beta chains from one sample, sequenced in a study of shared clonotypes between healthy human individuals. Method: immunoSEQ multiplex PCR; TCRdb's copy keeps in-frame clones and lacks some. Of more than 600,000 clones listed, 92% are singletons. What was sequenced was naive CD8+ T cells sorted from blood. All receptors derive from a man aged 25 to 45 in good health. CDR3s include the opening cysteine and the closing phenylalanine or tryptophan. D genes are given only for firm matches. Part of the rows lack a size; the others show once, few, many or a class for expanded clones.

TRBJ2-5 | . | TRBV7-8 | . | CASSLATYLTETQYF | TGTGCCAGCAGCTTAGCTACCTACCTGACTGAGACCCAGTACTTC
TRBJ2-7 | TRBD1 | TRBV11-2 | . | CASSLEDEGAAYEQYF | TGTGCCAGCAGCTTAGAAGACGAGGGGGCAGCCTACGAGCAGTACTTC
TRBJ2-5 | TRBD2 | TRBV27 | once | CASRTLAGVEETQYF | TGTGCCAGCAGAACCCTAGCGGGCGTTGAAGAGACCCAGTACTTC
TRBJ2-1 | . | TRBV27 | . | CASSLSSGSSYNEQFF | TGTGCCAGCAGTTTATCTTCCGGGAGTTCCTACAATGAGCAGTTCTTC
TRBJ2-5 | . | TRBV2 | once | CASNPIPGHWAEGEQETQYF | TGTGCCAGCAATCCTATTCCAGGGCATTGGGCAGAGGGTGAGCAAGAGACCCAGTACTTC
TRBJ2-7 | TRBD2 | TRBV9 | . | CASSDGLAGGTYEQYF | TGTGCCAGCAGCGACGGACTAGCGGGGGGTACGTACGAGCAGTACTTC
TRBJ2-1 | . | TRBV7-9 | . | CASSAGIRSYNEQFF | TGTGCCAGCAGCGCAGGGATTAGAAGCTACAATGAGCAGTTCTTC
TRBJ2-1 | . | TRBV5-4 | . | CASSLADEQFF | TGTGCCAGCAGCTTGGCGGATGAGCAGTTCTTC
TRBJ2-1 | TRBD2 | TRBV5-6 | . | CASRGTISNEQFF | TGTGCCAGCAGGGGGACTATCTCCAATGAGCAGTTCTTC
TRBJ2-2 | . | TRBV7-9 | . | CASSLRGIANTGELFF | TGTGCCAGCAGCTTAAGGGGAATAGCGAACACCGGGGAGCTGTTTTTT
TRBJ2-3 | . | TRBV9 | . | CASSVEGSSDTQYF | TGTGCCAGCAGCGTAGAGGGTAGCAGTGATACGCAGTATTTT
TRBJ2-7 | TRBD2 | TRBV7-8 | . | CASSLSTSGIEQYF | TGTGCCAGCAGCTTATCGACTAGCGGGATCGAGCAGTACTTC
TRBJ2-7 | . | TRBV4-2 | few | CASSQENEQYF | TGTGCCAGCAGCCAAGAAAACGAGCAGTACTTC
TRBJ2-1 | . | TRBV5-1 | . | CASSLSQMNNEQFF | TGCGCCAGCAGCTTGAGCCAGATGAACAATGAGCAGTTCTTC
TRBJ2-7 | TRBD1 | TRBV29-1 | . | CSVLGTGVYEQYF | TGCAGCGTTTTAGGGACAGGGGTATACGAGCAGTACTTC
TRBJ2-5 | TRBD2 | TRBV11-2 | once | CASIPGRSGSLQETQYF | TGTGCCAGCATCCCTGGGAGGAGCGGGAGCCTACAAGAGACCCAGTACTTC